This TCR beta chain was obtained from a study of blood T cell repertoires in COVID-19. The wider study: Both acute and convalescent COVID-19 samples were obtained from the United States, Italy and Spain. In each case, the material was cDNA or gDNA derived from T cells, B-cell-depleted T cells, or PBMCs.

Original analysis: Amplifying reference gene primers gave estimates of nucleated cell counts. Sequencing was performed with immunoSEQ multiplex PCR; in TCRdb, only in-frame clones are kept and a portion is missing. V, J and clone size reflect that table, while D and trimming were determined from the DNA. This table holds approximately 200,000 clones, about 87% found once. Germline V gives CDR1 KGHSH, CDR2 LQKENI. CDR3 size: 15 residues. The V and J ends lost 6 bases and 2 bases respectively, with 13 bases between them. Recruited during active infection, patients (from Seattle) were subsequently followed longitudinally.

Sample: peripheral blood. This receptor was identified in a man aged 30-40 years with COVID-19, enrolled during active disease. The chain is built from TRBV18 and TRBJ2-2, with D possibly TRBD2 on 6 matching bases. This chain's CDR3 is CASSIGTLNTGELFF. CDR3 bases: TGTGCCAGCTCCATTGGGACTCTCAACACCGGGGAGCTGTTTTTT.